This T cell receptor beta chain was captured by sequencing in a study of blood T cells in healthy people across ages. General study results and limits: In long-lived donors, naive CD4+ cell counts and diversity exceeded those of aged donors.

CDR3 size: 16 residues. Between the trimmed V and J ends, which lost 4 bases and 5 bases, there was a span of 20 bases. Germline V gene data show CDR1 as ENHRY and CDR2 as SYGVKD. As concerns this clonotype: Antigen specificity is unknown.

The use of a sample-barcoded 5' primer and a J-beta primer mix characterized a second PCR of about 7 to 12 cycles. MiXCR, applied by TCRdb to the 5' RACE reads, yields one record per CDR3 protein. Of 1.8 million or so distinct CDR3 sequences detected, approximately 40% appear once; the ten largest clones hold 20% to 25%. The chain combines TRBV10-3 with TRBJ1-2, with D perhaps TRBD1 (6 bases). Sequencing input: blood. This TCR was sampled from a human donor in good health. The CDR3, as DNA: TGTGCCATCAGTGCCGTTTACAGGGATAGGCGATATGGCTACACCTTC. Amino acid sequence: CAISAVYRDRRYGYTF.